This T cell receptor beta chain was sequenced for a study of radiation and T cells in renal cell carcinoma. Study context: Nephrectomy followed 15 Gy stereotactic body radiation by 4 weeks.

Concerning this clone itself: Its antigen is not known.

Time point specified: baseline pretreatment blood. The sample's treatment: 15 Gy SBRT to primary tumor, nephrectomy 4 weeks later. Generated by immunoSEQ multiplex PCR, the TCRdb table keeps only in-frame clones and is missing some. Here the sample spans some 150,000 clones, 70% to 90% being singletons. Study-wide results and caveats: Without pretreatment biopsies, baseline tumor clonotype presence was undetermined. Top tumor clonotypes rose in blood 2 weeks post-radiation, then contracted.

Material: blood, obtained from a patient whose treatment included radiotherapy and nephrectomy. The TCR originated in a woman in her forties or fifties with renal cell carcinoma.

As DNA, the CDR3 is TGCGCCAGCAACCAGTTGTTGGAGTGTTTCTATGTGGGCTACTATGGCTACACCTTC. This encodes CASNQLLECFYVGYYGYTF. The chain is built from TRBV10-1 and TRBJ1-2; D gene uncertain. CDR1 is WNHNN and CDR2 is SYGVQD in the germline V gene (reference sequence). This CDR3 has 19 residues. V was cut by 7 bases and J by 3 bases, with 30 bases left in between.